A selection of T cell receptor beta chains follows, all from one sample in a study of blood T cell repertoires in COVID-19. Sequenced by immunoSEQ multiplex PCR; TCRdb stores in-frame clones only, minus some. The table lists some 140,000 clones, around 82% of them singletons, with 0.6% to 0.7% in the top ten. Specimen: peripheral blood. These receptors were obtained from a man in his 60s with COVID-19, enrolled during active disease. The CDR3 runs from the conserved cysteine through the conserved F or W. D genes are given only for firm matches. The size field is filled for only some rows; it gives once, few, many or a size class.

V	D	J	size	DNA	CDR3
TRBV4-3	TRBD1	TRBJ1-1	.	TGCGCCAGCAGCCACGCAGGACAGGGGAACACTGAAGCTTTCTTT	CASSHAGQGNTEAFF
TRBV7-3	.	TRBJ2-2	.	TGTGCCAGCGCAGGCTCGAACACCGGGGAGCTGTTTTTT	CASAGSNTGELFF
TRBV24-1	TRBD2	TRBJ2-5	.	TGTGCCACCAGTGATTTGTCTAGCGGGAGACCTCGAGGCCAGTACTTC	CATSDLSSGRPRGQYF
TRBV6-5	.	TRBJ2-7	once	TGTGCCAGCAGTTACGCCGGACGGGGTTCTTCCTACGAGCAGTACTTC	CASSYAGRGSSYEQYF
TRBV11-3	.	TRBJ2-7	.	TGTGCCAGCAGCTGGGGGGACGAGCAGTACTTC	CASSWGDEQYF
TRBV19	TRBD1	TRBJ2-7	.	TGTGCCAGTAGAAGGTCGGCAGGACAGGGAATCCACGAGCAGTACTTC	CASRRSAGQGIHEQYF
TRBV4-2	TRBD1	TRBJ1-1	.	TGTGCCAGCAGCCAAGATCAAGGACAGGGTGATCGAGGCACTGAAGCTTTCTTT	CASSQDQGQGDRGTEAFF
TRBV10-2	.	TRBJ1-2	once	TGCGCCAGCAGTGACGGCAGGGACTATGGCTACACCTTC	CASSDGRDYGYTF
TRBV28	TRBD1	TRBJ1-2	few	TGTGCCAGCAGTTCGGAACGGACAGGGAACTATGGCTACACCTTC	CASSSERTGNYGYTF
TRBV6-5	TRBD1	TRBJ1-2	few	TGTGCCAGCAGTTACGGGCAGGGGGCATTCGGCTACACCTTC	CASSYGQGAFGYTF
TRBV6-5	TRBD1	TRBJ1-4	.	TGTGCCAGCAGTTACTCGGACAGGGGGCATGAAAAACTGTTTTTT	CASSYSDRGHEKLFF
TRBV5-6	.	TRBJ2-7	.	TGTGCCAGCAGCTTGTTTGGTCAGTCCTACGAGCAGTACTTC	CASSLFGQSYEQYF
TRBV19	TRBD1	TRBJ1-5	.	TGTGCCAGTAGTATGGGCCACGGACAGGGCGGCTTGGAGCCCCAGCATTTT	CASSMGHGQGGLEPQHF
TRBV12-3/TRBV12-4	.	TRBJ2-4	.	TGTGCCAGCAGCGAGACAGCGAAAAACATTCAGTACTTC	CASSETAKNIQYF
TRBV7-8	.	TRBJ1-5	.	TGTGCCAGCAGCTCGATGGGACACCAGCATTTT	CASSSMGHQHF
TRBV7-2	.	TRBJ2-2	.	TGTGCCAGCAGCCTCCAGGGTTCCAACACCGGGGAGCTGTTTTTT	CASSLQGSNTGELFF
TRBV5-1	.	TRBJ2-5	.	TGCGCCAGCAGCTTGTCAGGGGGGACCCAAGAGACCCAGTACTTC	CASSLSGGTQETQYF
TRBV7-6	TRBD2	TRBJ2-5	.	TGTGCCAGCAGCTCTTTACTAGCGGGGAGCCAAGAGACCCAGTACTTC	CASSSLLAGSQETQYF
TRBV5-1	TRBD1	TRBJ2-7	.	TGCGCCAGCAGCCGGGACGGGACAGGTTCTTACGAGCAGTACTTC	CASSRDGTGSYEQYF
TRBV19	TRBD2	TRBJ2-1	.	TGTGCCAGTAGTATTTGGGGAAGCGGGAGGGACGATGAGCAGTTCTTC	CASSIWGSGRDDEQFF
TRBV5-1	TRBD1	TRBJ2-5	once	TGCGCCAGCAGCGGATCGGGACAGAGCCAAGAGACCCAGTACTTC	CASSGSGQSQETQYF
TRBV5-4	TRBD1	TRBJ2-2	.	TGTGCCAGTCGACAGGGCACCACGAACACCGGGGAGCTGTTTTTT	CASRQGTTNTGELFF
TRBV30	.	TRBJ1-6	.	TGTGCCTGGAGTCCGTATCCGGGACTAGGTTCACCCCTCCACTTT	CAWSPYPGLGSPLHF
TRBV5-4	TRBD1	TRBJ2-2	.	TGTGCCAGCAGCCACCCGACAGGACAGGGAAGAACCGGGGAGCTGTTTTTT	CASSHPTGQGRTGELFF
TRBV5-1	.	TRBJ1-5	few	TGCGCCAGCAGCTCAACAGGAGGGGACAATCAGCCCCAGCATTTT	CASSSTGGDNQPQHF
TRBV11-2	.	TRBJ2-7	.	TGTGCCAGCAGCTTTAGCGCCCCGGGGGAGTACTTC	CASSFSAPGEYF
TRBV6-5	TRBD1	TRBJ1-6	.	TGTGCCAGCAGTTCCCCGACAGGGATGGGTTCACCCCTCCACTTT	CASSSPTGMGSPLHF
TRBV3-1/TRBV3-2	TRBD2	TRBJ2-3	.	TGTGCCAGCAGCCTGACTAGCGGGGGGACGGTGGATACGCAGTATTTT	CASSLTSGGTVDTQYF
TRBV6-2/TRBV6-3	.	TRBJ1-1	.	TGTGCCAGCAGTCGCACAGTTCTGAACACTGAAGCTTTCTTT	CASSRTVLNTEAFF
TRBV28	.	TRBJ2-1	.	TGTGCCAGCAGTTTGAGGTACAATGAGCAGTTCTTC	CASSLRYNEQFF
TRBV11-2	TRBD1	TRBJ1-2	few	TGTGCCAGCACCCTAGGACAGGGGGCCTTAAGGGGCTACACCTTC	CASTLGQGALRGYTF